This T cell receptor (beta chain) was captured in a study of blood T cell repertoires in COVID-19 (dated by TCRdb to 2019 to 2021). Some background on the complete study: Samples covering the acute and convalescent phases of COVID-19 were provided by collaborators in the United States, Italy and Spain. The prospective study material was composed of cDNA or gDNA derived from T cells, B-cell-depleted T cells, or PBMCs. The dataset comprised deeply sampled blood TCRbeta repertoires from subjects exposed to, actively infected with, or recovered from COVID-19. The repertoires were made available in a free public database intended to serve as a resource for research on the immune response to SARS-CoV-2. Samples came from the ongoing ImmuneRACE study (first 160 participants) plus 1,254 subjects from 6 global collaborators. The sample metadata nearly always contained a de-identified subject ID, COVID-19 status, age in years and sex. HLA class I and class II types, where available, came from metadata supplied by the sample provider rather than from assay-based typing.

Points on this clone: Its antigen is unknown. Per-nucleotide qualities are absent, and no much larger clonotype sits a single base away.

The paper as a whole reports these results and caveats: Clinical and demographic metadata were provided uncurated, with the amount varying by source and participant.

TCRbeta CDR3 regions were amplified from genomic DNA by means of the immunoSEQ Assay, a bias-controlled multiplex PCR. As for the authors' bioinformatics: The number of nucleated cells in each sample was estimated by amplification of reference gene primers within the assay. Sequence reads were collapsed and filtered to measure the absolute abundance of every unique TCRbeta CDR3 rearrangement. For each sample, productive Simpson clonality was calculated by taking the square root of Simpson's diversity index across productive rearrangements. Held by TCRdb, this immuneACCESS table contains in-frame sequences only and omits some clones. Under half of the omission traces to an unresolved V gene where checked; the cause of the rest is unknown. D and trimming were read from the DNA, whereas the V and J calls and clone size are those reported in that table. Recorded for this sample are 150,000 to 200,000 clones; roughly 85% of them occurred a single time. The ten biggest clones cover approximately 9% of the sample.

V and J lose 0 bases and 1 base, and a span of 7 bases separates them. The CDR1 and CDR2 encoded by the germline V gene (reference sequence) are SGHKS and YYEKEE. Spanning cysteine to phenylalanine, the CDR3 consists of 15 amino acids. The only DNA kept is the CDR3, 45 bases in frame from the first base. Participants in the prospective study were aged roughly 18 to 90 years, lived in about two dozen United States geographic areas, and enrolled through a virtual design. In the prospective study, cohorts were assigned on the basis of participant-reported clinical history obtained from a screening survey and a study questionnaire. Recovered participants in ImmuneRACE Cohort 3 were defined as having two consecutive negative NP/OP PCR tests, clearance from a healthcare professional, or resolution of symptoms. Each participant in the prospective study had whole blood, serum and a nasopharyngeal or oropharyngeal swab collected by mobile phlebotomists. Over a roughly 2-month period, participants in the prospective study had the option of providing additional blood draws and questionnaires. Prospective study blood samples were shipped either frozen or at room temperature before DNA extraction.

Sequences were obtained from PBMCs or T cells enriched from blood (not recorded which). The chain uses TRBV5-5 and TRBJ2-2, and the D gene may be TRBD2, 6 bases matching. This receptor was taken from a woman aged 18-29 years who had recovered from COVID-19. CDR3 protein: CASSLEGLNTGELFF. The bases are TGTGCCAGCAGCTTGGAGGGACTGAACACCGGGGAGCTGTTTTTT.